Below are 22 T cell receptor beta chains sequenced from a single sample in a study of cytomegalovirus exposure and HLA in healthy donors. In the PCR, 60 Vbeta and 13 Jbeta primers were used. Repertoires were generated with immunoSEQ multiplex PCR, while TCRdb's copy carries only in-frame clones and drops some. Altogether 310,000 or so clones are present, 70% to 90% being singletons, with the ten largest covering 2% to 3%. The sequenced sample was PBMCs. The receptors were gathered from a woman aged 18-29 years in good health and CMV-seronegative.

V and J are TRBV7-2 and TRBJ1-1, with TRBD1 identical over 10 bases. Germline V gives CDR1 SGHTA, CDR2 FQGNSA. This CDR3 spans 19 amino acids. V was clipped by 0 bases and J by 8 bases; unmatched bases: 18. The DNA of the CDR3 is TGTGCCAGCAGCTTAGCAAGGCCGGACAGGGGGAATTGGGAACTGGAAGCTTTCTTT. It encodes CASSLARPDRGNWELEAFF.

CDR3 region: CASTGAYEQYF. The CDR3 DNA is TGTGCCAGTACAGGAGCCTACGAGCAGTACTTC. The genes are TRBV2 and TRBJ2-7, with D maybe TRBD1 (5 bases). V was cut by 9 bases and J by 2 bases, with 8 bases left in between. The CDR3 covers 11 residues. The germline CDR1 and CDR2 sequences are SNHLY and FYNNEI.

The rearrangement joins TRBV11-3 to TRBJ1-2, with D uncertain. This CDR3 comprises 10 residues. Germline V lookup: CDR1 SGHNT, CDR2 YENEEA. Trimming shortened V by 8 bases and J by 5 bases, and 6 bases separated the two germline ends. The CDR3 protein is CASLYYGYTF. The CDR3 DNA reads TGTGCCAGCCTCTATTATGGCTACACCTTC.

V is TRBV6-1 and J is TRBJ1-3; the D is unclear. Trimming pared 4 bases from V and 8 bases from J, leaving 15 bases between. Germline CDR1 reads MNHNS; CDR2 reads SASEGT. This CDR3 comprises 14 residues. In nucleotides, the CDR3 is TGTGCCAGCAGTGTGGGCAGTACCACTTACACCATATATTTT. Translation gives CASSVGSTTYTIYF.

The chain is built from TRBV9 and TRBJ2-5; TRBD2 aligns across 10 bases. The V and J ends lost 5 bases and 2 bases, in that order; junction bases with no gene match: 6. This CDR3 is 15 amino acids long. Germline CDR1 SGDLS, CDR2 YYNGEE. The CDR3 DNA sequence: TGTGCCAGCAGTCCTAGCGGGGGTGTGCAAGAGACCCAGTACTTC. This sequence encodes CASSPSGGVQETQYF.

V gene TRBV18 combines with J gene TRBJ1-1; D is unclear. V was shortened by 2 bases and J by 1 base, with 11 bases between the two germline ends. The CDR3 loop spans 15 amino acids. The germline CDR1 and CDR2 sequences are KGHSH and LQKENI. The CDR3 bases are TGTGCCAGCTCACCAGCGAGGGTAGGGAACACTGAAGCTTTCTTT. It is translated as CASSPARVGNTEAFF.

The chain is built from TRBV18 and TRBJ2-7, with TRBD1 matching 10 bases. The V gene end was trimmed by 1 base and the J gene end by 6 bases; junction bases not matched to a gene: 9. The CDR3 spans 16 residues. CDR1 KGHSH and CDR2 LQKENI come from the germline V gene. CDR3 DNA sequence: TGTGCCAGCTCACCACAGGAGGGGACAGGGGTGCTCGAGCAGTACTTC. Protein: CASSPQEGTGVLEQYF.

The V call is TRBV6-1, the J call TRBJ1-6; D is undetermined. CDR3 length equals 16 residues. Between the trimmed V and J ends, which lost 0 bases and 5 bases, there was a span of 11 bases. The germline V gene encodes CDR1 MNHNS and CDR2 SASEGT. The CDR3 bases are TGTGCCAGCAGTGAAGCAACTGTCATTGATAATTCACCCCTCCACTTT. This sequence encodes CASSEATVIDNSPLHF.

Points on this clone: One junction end does not reproduce the germline sequence, and a read error may be involved. The V call is TRBV6-5, the J call TRBJ2-5; 8 bases align to TRBD2. Germline V CDR1 and CDR2: MNHEY, SVGAGI. This CDR3 region has 15 residues. The CDR3 DNA sequence: TGTGCCAGCGGTTACGCGGGGGGATCTCAAGAGACCCAGTACTTC. Amino acid sequence: CASGYAGGSQETQYF.

The chain recombines TRBV30 with TRBJ1-5; D is perhaps TRBD1 (5 bases). Germline lookup yields CDR1 GTSNPN and CDR2 SVGIG (reference sequence). This CDR3 region has 14 residues. Trimming took off 2 bases at V and 2 bases at J, with 10 bases between the two ends. CDR3 in amino acids: CAWSSGLGNQPQHF. The CDR3 coding sequence is TGTGCCTGGAGTTCAGGGTTGGGCAATCAGCCCCAGCATTTT.

The chain joins TRBV11-2 to TRBJ1-1, with D possibly TRBD1 on 6 matching bases. Per germline, CDR1 SGHAT and CDR2 FQNNGV. The germline V and J ends were trimmed by 4 bases and 6 bases, with 12 bases remaining between them. The length of the CDR3 is 13 residues. The CDR3 bases are TGTGCCAGCAGCTGGGGGGAGGGGGCTGAAGCTTTCTTT. It specifies CASSWGEGAEAFF.

This rearrangement joins TRBV4-2 to TRBJ2-5, with 10 nucleotides matching TRBD1. CDR1 is LGHNA, CDR2 YNFKEQ, per germline. The CDR3 contains 16 residues. Germline trimming cut 3 bases from V and 2 bases from J; bases unmatched to any gene: 6. CDR3 nucleotide sequence: TGTGCCAGCAGCCACATCGGACAGGGGGAGCAAGAGACCCAGTACTTC. Translated: CASSHIGQGEQETQYF.

The gene calls are TRBV5-1 and TRBJ2-1; TRBD2 aligns across 10 bases. This CDR3 region has 15 residues. Unmatched junction bases numbered 6, after V lost 0 bases and J lost 9 bases. Per germline, CDR1 SGHRS and CDR2 YFSETQ. The CDR3 protein is CASSLEAGGQGEQFF. DNA of the CDR3: TGCGCCAGCAGCTTGGAAGCGGGGGGGCAGGGTGAGCAGTTCTTC.

This clone has only one observation. This chain joins TRBV9 and TRBJ2-3; unclear D gene. With 3 bases removed from V and 5 bases from J, the gap between germline ends came to 10 bases. The CDR3 runs 13 residues. Germline V gene sequence: CDR1 SGDLS, CDR2 YYNGEE. Here the CDR3 reads CASSGAVRDTQYF. DNA for the CDR3: TGTGCCAGCAGCGGGGCCGTTAGAGATACGCAGTATTTT.

The V gene is TRBV7-8, the J gene TRBJ2-5; 10 bases map to TRBD2. V shed 2 bases, J shed 5 bases, and the junction held 8 bases outside the gene matches. The length of the CDR3 is 16 residues. Germline V lookup: CDR1 SGHVS, CDR2 FQNEAQ. CDR3 sequence reads: CASSLRTSGSRETQYF. The CDR3 bases are TGTGCCAGCAGCTTAAGGACTAGCGGTTCTAGGGAGACCCAGTACTTC.

This rearrangement joins TRBV13 to TRBJ1-4, with D hard to call. This CDR3 region has 13 residues. The V gene lost 3 bases and the J gene lost 5 bases, with 7 bases spanning the gap. In germline, CDR1 is PRHDT, CDR2 FYEKMQ (reference sequence). Written as DNA, the CDR3 is TGTGCCAGCAGCTTTTCCAGAAATGAAAAACTGTTTTTT. Its translation: CASSFSRNEKLFF. The whole variable domain, remainder taken from reference TRBV13 and TRBJ1-4, is AAGVIQSPRHLIKEKRETATLKCYPIPRHDTVYWYQQGPGQDPQFLISFYEKMQSDKGSIPDRFSAQQFSDYHSELNMSSLELGDSALYFCASSFSRNEKLFFGSGTQLSVL.

This chain links TRBV21-1 with TRBJ2-3; the D call of TRBD2 is as the table states it, not checked on the DNA. TRBV21-1 is noted as a pseudogene. The length of the CDR3 is 15 residues. Here the CDR3 reads CASSAGTSGTDTQYF. CDR3 nucleotide sequence: TGTGCCAGCAGTGCCGGGACTAGCGGTACAGATACGCAGTATTTT.

The chain combines TRBV2 with TRBJ2-3, with unresolved D. The CDR3 extends over 13 amino acids. V shed 6 bases and J shed 0 bases, with 7 bases lying between them. Germline V CDR1 and CDR2: SNHLY, FYNNEI. The CDR3 loop reads CASREWSTDTQYF. DNA of the CDR3: TGTGCCAGCAGGGAGTGGAGCACAGATACGCAGTATTTT.

The genes are TRBV27 and TRBJ1-5; D gene unclear. The CDR3 has 15 residues. Trimming took off 3 bases at V and 0 bases at J, with 9 bases between the two ends. The germline CDR1 and CDR2 sequences are MNHEY and SMNVEV (reference sequence). The CDR3 DNA is TGTGCCAGCAGTTTTTCGATCTATAGCAATCAGCCCCAGCATTTT. This gives the protein CASSFSIYSNQPQHF.

V is TRBV19 and J is TRBJ2-5; D perhaps matches TRBD1 (5 bases). This CDR3 is built from 17 residues. Deletions cut 6 bases from V and 3 bases from J, with 23 bases between. Germline V gene lookup returns CDR1 LNHDA and CDR2 SQIVND (reference sequence). CDR3 region: CASSYSHLTELKETQYF. The DNA of the CDR3 is TGTGCCAGTAGCTATTCCCACCTGACAGAACTTAAAGAGACCCAGTACTTC.

The rearrangement joins TRBV11-2 to TRBJ2-1; TRBD1 agrees at 7 bases. CDR1 SGHAT and CDR2 FQNNGV come from the germline V gene. Trimming cost V 5 bases and J 1 base; bases outside gene matches: 5. The CDR3 is 15 residues long. The CDR3 sequence: CASSPRDSSYNEQFF. DNA for the CDR3: TGTGCCAGCAGCCCTAGGGACAGTTCCTACAATGAGCAGTTCTTC. Full variable domain (rest looked up from reference TRBV11-2 and TRBJ2-1): EAGVAQSPRYKIIEKRQSVAFWCNPISGHATLYWYQQILGQGPKLLIQFQNNGVVDDSQLPKDRFSAERLKGVDSTLKIQPAKLEDSAVYLCASSPRDSSYNEQFFGPGTRLTVL.

The genes are TRBV9 and TRBJ2-1, with 13 bases matching TRBD2. This CDR3 spans 16 amino acids. Germline V CDR1 and CDR2: SGDLS, YYNGEE. The ends lost 4 bases at V and 4 bases at J; junction bases unmatched: 5. The CDR3 coding sequence is TGTGCCAGCAGCAGACTAGCGGGGGGACAGTACAATGAGCAGTTCTTC. Translation: CASSRLAGGQYNEQFF.